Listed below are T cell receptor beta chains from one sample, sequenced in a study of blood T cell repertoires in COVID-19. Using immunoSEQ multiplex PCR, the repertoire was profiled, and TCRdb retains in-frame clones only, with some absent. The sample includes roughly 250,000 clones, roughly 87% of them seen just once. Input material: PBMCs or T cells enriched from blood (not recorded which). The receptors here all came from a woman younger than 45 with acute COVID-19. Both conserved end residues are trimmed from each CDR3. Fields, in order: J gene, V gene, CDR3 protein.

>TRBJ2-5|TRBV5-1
ASTPPGRGGPETQY
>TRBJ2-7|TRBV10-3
AITGTGTHEQY
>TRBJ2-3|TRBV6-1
ASSGAWTGEVTDTQY
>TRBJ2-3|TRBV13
ASSPGEVSTDTQY
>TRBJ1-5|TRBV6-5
ASSYSLTENQPQH
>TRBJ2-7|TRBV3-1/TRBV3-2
ASSQARSYEQY
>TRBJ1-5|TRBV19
ASSRTDKSNQPQH
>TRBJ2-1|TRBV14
ASSEQVGRSSYNEQF
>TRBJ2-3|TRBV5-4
ASSREGSTDTQY
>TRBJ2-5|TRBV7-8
ASSLFNRWETQY
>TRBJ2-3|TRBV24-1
ATSTSAGTDTQY
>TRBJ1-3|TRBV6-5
ASTTGRDSGNTIY
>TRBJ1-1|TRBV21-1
ASSKSGTANTEAF
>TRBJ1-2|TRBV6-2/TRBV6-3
ASSQQGNYGYT
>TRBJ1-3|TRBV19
ASSIGEAAGNTIY
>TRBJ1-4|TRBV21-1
ASRPGQGNEKLF